What follows are 17 T cell receptor beta chains derived from one specimen sequenced in a study of OX40 agonist ivuxolimab in advanced cancers. Data came from immunoSEQ multiplex PCR; TCRdb stores just in-frame clones and leaves some out. The sample holds 52,000 or so clones, 88% seen once. The specimen was CD4+ or CD8+ T cells sorted from blood, collected in a trial of the OX40 agonist ivuxolimab. Source of these receptors: an adult with an advanced solid tumor such as melanoma, head and neck, liver or kidney cancer.

The chain is built from TRBV7-9 and TRBJ1-1; 10 bases are shared with TRBD1. The CDR3 spans 15 residues. The germline V gene encodes CDR1 SEHNR and CDR2 FQNEAQ (reference sequence). The trim removed 5 bases at V and 10 bases at J, leaving 13 bases unmatched. The CDR3 DNA is TGTGCCAGCAGCCAAACCGGGACAGGGGCCAGGAGAGCTTTCTTT. Amino acids: CASSQTGTGARRAFF.

Regarding this clone: The sample carries other DNA sequences with the same CDR3. The V call is TRBV2, the J call TRBJ1-1; D remains unclear. Germline V gene lookup returns CDR1 SNHLY and CDR2 FYNNEI. V lost 3 bases, J lost 0 bases, and 5 bases lay in between. The CDR3 consists of 13 residues. The CDR3 loop is CASSDRVNTEAFF. In nucleotides, the CDR3 is TGTGCCAGCAGTGACCGGGTGAACACTGAAGCTTTCTTT.

This clone was found once. One end of the junction does not line up with germline, which may come from a read error. The rearrangement links TRBV2 to TRBJ1-5; D might be TRBD1 (5 bases). The germline V gene encodes CDR1 SNHLY and CDR2 FYNNEI. This CDR3 comprises 11 residues. The CDR3 region is CASRGGDVPDF. The CDR3 DNA reads as TGTGCCAGCAGAGGTGGGGACGTCCCCGATTTT.

The chain combines TRBV6-5 with TRBJ1-2; 8 bases map to TRBD1. V was pared by 6 bases and J by 7 bases, with 10 bases of the junction left unmatched. CDR1 and CDR2 (germline): MNHEY, SVGAGI. This CDR3 has 14 amino acids. The CDR3 bases are TGTGCCAGCAGCCGAATGGACAGGGCCGGTGGCTACACCTTC. This gives the protein CASSRMDRAGGYTF.

This clone showed up just once. V and J are TRBV30 and TRBJ2-1; tentatively, D is TRBD1 or TRBD2 (6 bases each). Trimming took off 2 bases at V and 5 bases at J, with 16 bases between the two ends. This CDR3 is 15 amino acids long. Germline loops: CDR1 GTSNPN, CDR2 SVGIG (reference sequence). CDR3 DNA sequence: TGTGCCTGGAGTAGCCCGGGGGCCCGAGACAATGAGCAGTTCTTC. It specifies CAWSSPGARDNEQFF. Together with reference TRBV30 and TRBJ2-1, the CDR3 gives the full variable domain: SQTIHQWPATLVQPVGSPLSLECTVEGTSNPNLYWYRQAAGRGLQLLFYSVGIGQISSEVPQNLSASRPQDRQFILSSKKLLLSDSGFYLCAWSSPGARDNEQFFGPGTRLTVL.

V and J are TRBV27 and TRBJ2-1, with 13 positions matching TRBD2. Germline loops: CDR1 MNHEY, CDR2 SMNVEV (reference sequence). V trimming: 4 bases; J trimming: 4 bases; junction bases outside the gene matches: 10. There are 18 residues in the CDR3. The CDR3 nucleotides are TGTGCCAGCAGTTCCGGGACTAGCGGGGTTCTTAGGTACAATGAGCAGTTCTTC. The encoded protein is CASSSGTSGVLRYNEQFF.

The chain links TRBV5-1 to TRBJ1-4; maybe TRBD1 (5 bases). V dropped 4 bases and J dropped 7 bases, with 14 bases sitting between them. The CDR3 contains 14 residues. Germline CDR1 reads SGHRS; CDR2 reads YFSETQ. Written as DNA, the CDR3 is TGCGCCAGCAGCCCGTCGAGGGGAGGTGAAAAACTGTTTTTT. The encoded protein is CASSPSRGGEKLFF. Full variable domain (outside the CDR3, taken from reference TRBV5-1 and TRBJ1-4): KAGVTQTPRYLIKTRGQQVTLSCSPISGHRSVSWYQQTPGQGLQFLFEYFSETQRNKGNFPGRFSGRQFSNSRSEMNVSTLELGDSALYLCASSPSRGGEKLFFGSGTQLSVL.

CDR3 region: CASSIDPDNEQFF. CDR3 bases: TGTGCCAGCAGCATAGACCCCGACAATGAGCAGTTCTTC. V and J are TRBV7-3 and TRBJ2-1; D is unclear. Between the trimmed V and J ends, which lost 5 bases and 5 bases, there was a span of 10 bases. This CDR3 has 13 residues. Germline lookup yields CDR1 SGHTA and CDR2 FQGTGA.

This rearrangement joins TRBV6-6 to TRBJ2-2, with unresolved D. Trimming cost V 4 bases and J 8 bases, with 8 bases left between them. The CDR3 is made up of 12 amino acids. The germline gives CDR1 MNHNY, CDR2 SVGAGI (reference sequence). CDR3 nucleotides: TGTGCCAGCAGTTCTCATTTGGGGGAGCTGTTTTTT. Translated: CASSSHLGELFF.

This chain uses TRBV10-3 with TRBJ2-1, with D maybe TRBD2 (7 bases). Germline V gene lookup returns CDR1 ENHRY and CDR2 SYGVKD. The CDR3 sequence is 16 residues long. Trimming took off 0 bases at V and 1 base at J, with 10 bases between the two ends. The CDR3 reads CAISESKGGSYNEQFF. The DNA for the CDR3 is TGTGCCATCAGTGAGTCGAAGGGGGGGTCCTACAATGAGCAGTTCTTC.

This rearrangement joins TRBV2 to TRBJ2-2; perhaps D is TRBD1 or TRBD2 (5 bases each). CDR3 length: 14 residues. CDR1 is SNHLY and CDR2 is FYNNEI in the germline V gene. With 3 bases removed from V and 7 bases from J, the gap between germline ends came to 12 bases. This CDR3 reads CASSDSWGFGELFF. CDR3 bases: TGTGCCAGCAGTGATAGCTGGGGGTTCGGGGAGCTGTTTTTT.

The chain is built from TRBV30 and TRBJ2-7; D might be TRBD1 (5 bases). Trimming took 0 bases from V and 9 from J, leaving 15 bases between them. The CDR3 has 13 amino acids. Germline V gene data show CDR1 as GTSNPN and CDR2 as SVGIG (reference sequence). The CDR3 protein is CAWSVPPDTSQYF. The CDR3 bases are TGTGCCTGGAGTGTCCCGCCGGACACCTCGCAGTACTTC.

The chain carries TRBV9 and TRBJ1-4; 7 positions match TRBD1. The junction had 14 bases not matched to a gene; V was cut back by 4 bases and J by 8 bases. CDR1 is SGDLS and CDR2 is YYNGEE in the germline V gene. This CDR3 comprises 16 residues. CDR3 sequence reads: CASSRTTGDGAEKLFF. The CDR3 region has the DNA TGTGCCAGCAGCAGAACAACAGGGGACGGGGCGGAAAAACTGTTTTTT.

With respect to this clone: The germline gene is not matched at one end of the junction; a read error may be the cause. The V and J genes are TRBV7-7 and TRBJ2-7, with D possibly matching TRBD1 (6 bases). CDR1 is SSHAT and CDR2 is FNYEAQ in the germline V gene (reference sequence). The CDR3 runs 14 residues. CDR3 nucleotide sequence: TGTGCTAGCAGCCCAAACAGGGTTGCGAACGAGCAGTACTTC. Its translation: CASSPNRVANEQYF. Full variable domain (missing parts from reference TRBV7-7 and TRBJ2-7): GAGVSQSPRYKVTKRGQDVTLRCDPISSHATLYWYQQALGQGPEFLTYFNYEAQPDKSGLPSDRFSAERPEGSISTLTIQRTEQRDSAMYRCASSPNRVANEQYFGPGTRLTVT.

This chain links TRBV11-3 with TRBJ2-5; 10 nucleotides align to TRBD2. V lost 6 bases, J lost 4 bases, and 8 bases stayed unmatched. CDR1 is SGHNT and CDR2 is YENEEA in the germline V gene. This CDR3 has 15 amino acids. The CDR3 DNA reads as TGTGCCAGCAGTCTAGCGGGAGCAATAGGAGAGACCCAGTACTTC. This encodes CASSLAGAIGETQYF. Full variable domain (outside the CDR3, taken from reference TRBV11-3 and TRBJ2-5): EAGVVQSPRYKIIEKKQPVAFWCNPISGHNTLYWYLQNLGQGPELLIRYENEEAVDDSQLPKDRFSAERLKGVDSTLKIQPAELGDSAVYLCASSLAGAIGETQYFGPGTRLLVL.

This chain joins TRBV5-8 and TRBJ1-5; perhaps TRBD1 as D (5 bases). This CDR3 spans 14 amino acids. The germline gives CDR1 SGHTS, CDR2 YDEGEE. V was clipped by 5 bases and J by 3 bases, with 12 bases between them. CDR3 residues: CASSGPGPNQPQHF. DNA of the CDR3: TGTGCCAGCAGTGGCCCAGGGCCCAATCAGCCCCAGCATTTT.

This rearrangement joins TRBV5-1 to TRBJ2-5; the D is unclear. Per the germline V gene, CDR1 is SGHRS and CDR2 is YFSETQ. V dropped 4 bases and J dropped 2 bases, with 12 bases sitting between them. CDR3 size: 14 residues. Written as DNA, the CDR3 is TGCGCCAGCAGCACACAAGGGATACAAGAGACCCAGTACTTC. It yields the protein CASSTQGIQETQYF.